Shown below are 24 T cell receptor beta chains from a single sample sequenced in a study of blood T cell repertoires in COVID-19. Only in-frame clones appear in the TCRdb table, and some are missing; sequencing was by immunoSEQ multiplex PCR. The sample holds under 95,000 clones, about 85% seen once. The material sequenced was peripheral blood. The receptors stem from an elderly woman with COVID-19, enrolled during active disease.

The chain employs TRBV6-1 and TRBJ1-5; the D gene is possibly TRBD1 (6 bases). CDR1 and CDR2 (germline): MNHNS, SASEGT. The CDR3 has 13 amino acids. Between the trimmed V and J ends, which lost 6 bases and 9 bases, there was a span of 15 bases. The CDR3, as DNA: TGTGCCAGCAGGACAGGACTTAAGATGCCCCAGCATTTT. It specifies CASRTGLKMPQHF.

Comment on this clone: Other DNA sequences in the sample encode the same CDR3. The CDR3 region has the DNA TGCAGCGTTGATGGACTAGCGGGAGGTACGGATACGCAGTATTTT. As protein: CSVDGLAGGTDTQYF. The chain is built from TRBV29-1 and TRBJ2-3; 14 positions agree with TRBD2. The CDR3 loop spans 15 amino acids. The germline V gene has CDR1 SQVTM and CDR2 ANQGSEA. The V gene end was trimmed by 3 bases and the J gene end by 6 bases; junction bases not matched to a gene: 5.

V gene TRBV10-3 combines with J gene TRBJ2-7; 11 bases are shared with TRBD2. The CDR3 is 14 residues long. The V gene end was trimmed by 6 bases and the J gene end by 2 bases; junction bases not matched to a gene: 3. Germline values: CDR1 ENHRY, CDR2 SYGVKD. The DNA of the CDR3 is TGTGCCATCAGCCTAGCGGGGGGCACCTACGAGCAGTACTTC. Translating it yields CAISLAGGTYEQYF.

This rearrangement joins TRBV5-1 to TRBJ1-3, with 7 nucleotides matching TRBD1. Germline values: CDR1 SGHRS, CDR2 YFSETQ. The junction had 2 bases not matched to a gene; V was cut back by 3 bases and J by 2 bases. The CDR3 consists of 14 residues. CDR3 in amino acids: CASSSQGAGNTIYF. The CDR3 DNA reads TGCGCCAGCAGCTCCCAGGGGGCTGGAAACACCATATATTTT.

J is TRBJ2-3 and V is TRBV18; 10 positions match TRBD2. With 1 base clipped from V and 3 bases from J, the junction kept 7 bases outside the gene matches. The CDR3 loop spans 17 amino acids. Germline CDR1 and CDR2: KGHSH and LQKENI. CDR3 coding DNA: TGTGCCAGCTCACCACTGAAAGCGGGGGGGTCGACAGATACGCAGTATTTT. It yields the protein CASSPLKAGGSTDTQYF.

The gene calls are TRBV5-1 and TRBJ1-1; 7 bases align to TRBD1. Per the germline V gene, CDR1 is SGHRS and CDR2 is YFSETQ. V lost 4 bases, J lost 0 bases, and 6 bases stayed unmatched. The CDR3 consists of 15 residues. CDR3 coding DNA: TGCGCCAGCAGCGCCGGACAGGCCATGAACACTGAAGCTTTCTTT. It specifies CASSAGQAMNTEAFF.

The CDR3 region has the DNA TGTGCCAGCAGTGAATCATTAGCGGGAGAGAGCACAGATACGCAGTATTTT. Its protein is CASSESLAGESTDTQYF. The chain has TRBV25-1 and TRBJ2-3, with TRBD2 identical over 9 bases. The germline V gene has CDR1 MGHDK and CDR2 SYGVNS. Losses at the gene ends were 1 base for V and 0 bases for J; bases not matched to a gene: 5. The CDR3 has 17 amino acids.

CDR3 in DNA: TGTGCCAGCAGCTTAGTAGTCACAGATACGCAGTATTTT. Encoded protein: CASSLVVTDTQYF. The J gene is TRBJ2-3, the V gene TRBV7-2; D gene unclear. Germline V CDR1 and CDR2: SGHTA, FQGNSA. V gave up 1 base and J gave up 2 bases, with 4 bases separating them. The CDR3 spans 13 residues.

This clone has a handful of counts. The chain joins TRBV5-1 to TRBJ1-5, with 9 bases lining up with TRBD1. Germline-derived CDR1 and CDR2 are SGHRS and YFSETQ. The CDR3 spans 14 residues. The ends lost 4 bases at V and 5 bases at J; junction bases unmatched: 4. Here the CDR3 reads CASSPDRGDQPQHF. Written as DNA, the CDR3 is TGCGCCAGCAGCCCGGACAGGGGAGATCAGCCCCAGCATTTT.

The table lists this clone with a count of one. The V and J genes are TRBV18 and TRBJ1-1, with D possibly being TRBD1 (5 bases). Trimming left V 1 base short and J 5 bases short, with 17 bases between. The CDR3 is 16 amino acids. Germline V gives CDR1 KGHSH, CDR2 LQKENI. The CDR3 DNA follows: TGTGCCAGCTCACCACTGGCTGGCGGGGGTGGGACTGAAGCTTTCTTT. Translated, it gives CASSPLAGGGGTEAFF.

V gene TRBV12-3 or TRBV12-4 combines with J gene TRBJ1-2; possibly TRBD1 for D (5 bases). This CDR3 spans 12 amino acids. The germline V and J ends were trimmed by 7 bases and 7 bases, with 13 bases remaining between them. The CDR3 coding sequence is TGTGCCAGCATTCGGTTTGGGGCTGGCTACACCTTC. Translated, it gives CASIRFGAGYTF.

The chain couples TRBV19 to TRBJ2-2; the match to TRBD2 covers 12 bases. Germline trimming cut 9 bases from V and 4 bases from J; bases unmatched to any gene: 3. In germline, CDR1 is LNHDA, CDR2 SQIVND (reference sequence). This CDR3 region has 14 residues. CDR3 DNA: TGTGCCAGCCAGACTAGCGGGAGCACCGGGGAGCTGTTTTTT. It translates to CASQTSGSTGELFF.

CDR3 sequence: CASSELGQGYSEAFF. The CDR3 region has the DNA TGTGCCAGCAGTGAACTAGGACAGGGGTACTCTGAAGCTTTCTTT. The genes are TRBV6-1 and TRBJ1-1; 9 bases are a match to TRBD1. The CDR3 is made up of 15 amino acids. V was pared by 2 bases and J by 6 bases, with 7 bases of the junction left unmatched. Looked up from germline, CDR1 is MNHNS and CDR2 is SASEGT.

The chain couples TRBV19 to TRBJ1-4; TRBD1 might be the D (6 bases). This CDR3 has 16 residues. CDR1 is LNHDA and CDR2 is SQIVND in the germline V gene (reference sequence). V lost 7 bases to trimming and J lost 0 bases, with 15 bases between them. The CDR3 coding sequence is TGTGCCAGTAATAATCCCAGGGACACAACTAATGAAAAACTGTTTTTT. Its translation: CASNNPRDTTNEKLFF.

This clone was observed a few times. The J gene is TRBJ2-7, the V gene TRBV10-1; 13 nucleotides line up with TRBD2. Trimming cost V 5 bases and J 6 bases; bases outside gene matches: 10. Per the germline V gene, CDR1 is WNHNN and CDR2 is SYGVQD (reference sequence). The CDR3 consists of 16 residues. The chain's CDR3 is CASSRTSGRGMREQYF. CDR3 DNA: TGCGCCAGCAGTCGGACTAGCGGGAGAGGGATGCGCGAGCAGTACTTC.

The chain combines TRBV7-2 with TRBJ1-4; 9 bases match TRBD1. The CDR3 is 14 residues long. J lost 10 bases, V lost 5 bases, and 8 bases had no gene match. The germline gives CDR1 SGHTA, CDR2 FQGNSA. The CDR3 DNA sequence: TGTGCCAGCAGCGTAAGACAGGGGGTCGGAAAACTGTTTTTT. Translation gives CASSVRQGVGKLFF.

The chain recombines TRBV7-3 with TRBJ2-3, with D maybe TRBD1 (6 bases). CDR1 and CDR2 (germline): SGHTA, FQGTGA. The CDR3 sequence is 14 residues long. The V end lost 5 bases, the J end lost 5 bases, and 14 bases lay between the germline ends. The CDR3 DNA is TGTGCCAGCAGCCCTTCGGGCAGGGGAGATACGCAGTATTTT. This sequence encodes CASSPSGRGDTQYF.

The gene calls are TRBV5-5 and TRBJ1-5, with unresolved D. Per germline, CDR1 SGHKS and CDR2 YYEKEE (reference sequence). Trimming left V 1 base short and J 4 bases short, with 6 bases between. This CDR3 is built from 13 residues. This CDR3 is CASSLSGNQPQHF. The CDR3 DNA is TGTGCCAGCAGCTTGAGCGGGAATCAGCCCCAGCATTTT. Variable domain in full (rest from reference TRBV5-5 and TRBJ1-5): DAGVTQSPTHLIKTRGQQVTLRCSPISGHKSVSWYQQVLGQGPQFIFQYYEKEERGRGNFPDRFSARQFPNYSSELNVNALLLGDSALYLCASSLSGNQPQHFGDGTRLSIL.

J is TRBJ1-2 and V is TRBV7-9; D perhaps matches TRBD1 (5 bases). The CDR3 loop spans 13 amino acids. CDR1 and CDR2 (germline): SEHNR, FQNEAQ (reference sequence). V lost 3 bases to trimming and J lost 8 bases, with 13 bases between them. In DNA, the CDR3 is TGTGCCAGCAGCTTCGCGGGGGGTTACGGCTACACCTTC. Translated: CASSFAGGYGYTF.

The chain has TRBV20-1 and TRBJ2-7; TRBD2 aligns across 10 bases. The CDR3 consists of 14 residues. Per the germline V gene, CDR1 is DFQATT and CDR2 is SNEGSKA (reference sequence). V was pared by 3 bases and J by 2 bases, with 4 bases of the junction left unmatched. The CDR3 loop is CSASGSGGTYEQYF. The CDR3 DNA is TGCAGTGCTAGTGGTAGCGGGGGGACCTACGAGCAGTACTTC.

The CDR3 protein is CASSHAGTSTDTQYF. In DNA form, the CDR3 reads TGTGCCAGTAGTCATGCGGGGACTAGCACAGATACGCAGTATTTT. V and J are TRBV19 and TRBJ2-3, with D possibly being TRBD2 (6 bases). Deletions cut 5 bases from V and 0 bases from J, with 12 bases between. The germline V gene has CDR1 LNHDA and CDR2 SQIVND (reference sequence). This CDR3 has 15 amino acids.

This chain uses TRBV5-1 with TRBJ2-3; D is perhaps TRBD2 (6 bases). Trimming left V 0 bases short and J 3 bases short, with 11 bases between. CDR1 and CDR2 (germline): SGHRS, YFSETQ. This CDR3 has 15 residues. CDR3 coding DNA: TGCGCCAGCAGCTTGGCGGGAGTGGGGACAGATACGCAGTATTTT. It codes for CASSLAGVGTDTQYF.

The chain employs TRBV10-3 and TRBJ2-5; 10 nucleotides match TRBD2. J lost 2 bases, V lost 5 bases, and 2 bases had no gene match. This CDR3 has 14 residues. Germline CDR1 ENHRY, CDR2 SYGVKD. The CDR3 region is CAISSGGAQETQYF. The CDR3 DNA follows: TGTGCCATCAGTAGCGGGGGGGCTCAAGAGACCCAGTACTTC.

This clone was detected a few times. The J gene is TRBJ2-7, the V gene TRBV4-1, with 7 bases fitting TRBD2. The CDR3 runs to 16 residues. In germline, CDR1 is MGHRA, CDR2 YSYEKL. Trimming took 0 bases from V and 2 from J; bases not matched to a gene: 7. Written as DNA, the CDR3 is TGCGCCAGCAGCCAAGATAGGACTAGATCCGCCTACGAGCAGTACTTC. This translates into CASSQDRTRSAYEQYF.